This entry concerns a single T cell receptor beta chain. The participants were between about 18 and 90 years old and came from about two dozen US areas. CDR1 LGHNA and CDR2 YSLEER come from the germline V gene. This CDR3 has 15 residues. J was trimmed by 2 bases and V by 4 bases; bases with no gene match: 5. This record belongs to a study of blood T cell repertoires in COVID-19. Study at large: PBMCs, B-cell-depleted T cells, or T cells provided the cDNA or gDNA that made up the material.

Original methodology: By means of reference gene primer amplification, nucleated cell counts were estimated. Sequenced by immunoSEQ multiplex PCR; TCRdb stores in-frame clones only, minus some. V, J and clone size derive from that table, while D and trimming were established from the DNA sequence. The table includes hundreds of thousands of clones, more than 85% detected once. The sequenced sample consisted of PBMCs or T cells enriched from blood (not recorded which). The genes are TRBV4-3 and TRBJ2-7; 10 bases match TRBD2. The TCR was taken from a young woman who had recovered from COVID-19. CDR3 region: CASSLGTSVTYEQYF. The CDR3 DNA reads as TGCGCCAGCAGCCTCGGGACTAGCGTAACCTACGAGCAGTACTTC.